This T cell receptor beta chain comes out of a study of blood T cell repertoires in COVID-19. Study overall: Acute-phase and convalescent COVID-19 samples originated in the United States, Italy and Spain. From T cells, B-cell-depleted T cells, or PBMCs came the material, which was cDNA or gDNA.

The CDR3 totals 15 residues. Trimming cost V 0 bases and J 2 bases, with 8 bases left between them. In germline, CDR1 is MNHEY, CDR2 SMNVEV (reference sequence). Source study methods: Using reference gene primer amplification, nucleated cell counts were estimated. TCRdb's copy holds only in-frame clones and misses some; the assay was immunoSEQ multiplex PCR. V and J calls and clone size follow that table, whereas D and trimming were derived from the DNA. The table shows about 45,000 clones, with roughly nine tenths occurring only once. The sequenced sample was peripheral blood. This sequence originates from a human donor in a cohort sampled during active COVID-19. This chain joins TRBV27 and TRBJ1-5, with D unresolved. The CDR3 protein is CASSLSPRGNQPQHF. For the CDR3, the DNA is TGTGCCAGCAGTTTATCGCCACGGGGCAATCAGCCCCAGCATTTT.